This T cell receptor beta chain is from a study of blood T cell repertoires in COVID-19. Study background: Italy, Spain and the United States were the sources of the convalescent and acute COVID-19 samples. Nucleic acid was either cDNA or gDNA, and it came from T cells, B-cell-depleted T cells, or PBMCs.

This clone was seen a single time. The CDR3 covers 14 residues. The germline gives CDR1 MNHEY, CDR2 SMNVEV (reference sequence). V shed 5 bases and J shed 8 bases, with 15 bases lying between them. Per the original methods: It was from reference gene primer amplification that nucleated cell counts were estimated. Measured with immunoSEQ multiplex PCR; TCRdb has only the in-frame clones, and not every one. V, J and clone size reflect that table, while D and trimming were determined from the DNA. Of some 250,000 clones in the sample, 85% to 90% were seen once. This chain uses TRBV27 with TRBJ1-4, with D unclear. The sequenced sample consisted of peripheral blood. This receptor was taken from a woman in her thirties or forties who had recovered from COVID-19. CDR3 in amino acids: CASSHTHAREKLFF. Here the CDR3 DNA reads TGTGCCAGCAGTCACACCCACGCGCGGGAAAAACTGTTTTTT.